The 17 T cell receptor beta chains below come from one sample, sequenced in a study of long-term antiretroviral therapy in people with HIV. A v3.0 immunoSEQ assay was performed at survey level. The repertoire was sequenced with immunoSEQ multiplex PCR; TCRdb's copy has only in-frame clones and lacks some. Of approximately 8,800 clones detected, about 73% appear once; the ten largest clones hold roughly 25%. The source was unsorted PBMCs, collected 0.6 years before starting antiretroviral therapy. The receptors shown here come from a man aged 40-50 years with HIV.

The V and J genes are TRBV7-2 and TRBJ2-7; maybe TRBD1 (5 bases). V shed 1 base and J shed 5 bases, with 15 bases lying between them. The CDR3 is made up of 15 amino acids. The germline gives CDR1 SGHTA, CDR2 FQGNSA. The CDR3 region is CASSLVAGQLHEQYF. CDR3 sequence (DNA): TGTGCCAGCAGCTTAGTGGCCGGACAACTACACGAGCAGTACTTC.

The gene calls are TRBV10-3 and TRBJ2-3; tentatively, D is TRBD1 (5 bases). This CDR3 comprises 15 residues. Trimming left V 2 bases short and J 0 bases short, with 9 bases between. Germline lookup yields CDR1 ENHRY and CDR2 SYGVKD. The DNA for the CDR3 is TGTGCCATCAGTGAGCCCAGGGCGAGCACAGATACGCAGTATTTT. This translates into CAISEPRASTDTQYF.

This clone was detected a few times. CDR3 coding DNA: TGCGCCAGCAGCCAAGGAGTCGTTCCGGGCACAGATACGCAGTATTTT. Its protein product is CASSQGVVPGTDTQYF. The chain carries TRBV4-1 and TRBJ2-3; the D is unclear. The CDR3 runs 16 residues. The V gene lost 1 base and the J gene lost 1 base, with 12 bases spanning the gap. Germline V lookup: CDR1 MGHRA, CDR2 YSYEKL.

This chain links TRBV6-5 with TRBJ1-1; TRBD1 is a possible D gene (5 bases). The CDR3 spans 14 residues. Trimming left V 2 bases short and J 2 bases short, with 9 bases between. Germline loops: CDR1 MNHEY, CDR2 SVGAGI. This chain's CDR3 is CASSYGQGNTEAFF. The CDR3 DNA reads TGTGCCAGCAGTTACGGCCAGGGTAACACTGAAGCTTTCTTT.

This chain connects TRBV19 to TRBJ1-2; D possibly corresponds to TRBD1 (5 bases). From germline, CDR1 is LNHDA and CDR2 SQIVND (reference sequence). The CDR3 length is 15 residues. Trimming left V 7 bases short and J 2 bases short, with 17 bases between. CDR3 loop: CASTPSGTHNYGYTF. CDR3 nucleotides: TGTGCCAGTACCCCCAGCGGGACGCACAACTATGGCTACACCTTC.

J is TRBJ1-1 and V is TRBV18; D gene ambiguous. V was pared by 1 base and J by 7 bases, with 7 bases between. CDR1 KGHSH and CDR2 LQKENI come from the germline V gene. The CDR3 sequence is 12 residues long. CDR3 loop: CASSPRRGEAFF. The CDR3 bases are TGTGCCAGCTCACCACGACGGGGTGAAGCTTTCTTT.

This chain connects TRBV19 to TRBJ2-1; D not certain. V was cut by 3 bases and J by 0 bases, with 18 bases left in between. The length of the CDR3 is 18 residues. Germline V gene sequence: CDR1 LNHDA, CDR2 SQIVND (reference sequence). CDR3 protein: CASSMVSTLLSSYNEQFF. In DNA form, the CDR3 reads TGTGCCAGTAGTATGGTCAGTACTTTACTAAGCTCCTACAATGAGCAGTTCTTC.

The chain uses TRBV10-1 and TRBJ2-7; 7 bases line up with TRBD1. Germline V lookup: CDR1 WNHNN, CDR2 SYGVQD (reference sequence). Unmatched junction bases numbered 7, after V lost 10 bases and J lost 1 base. This CDR3 has 13 amino acids. The DNA of the CDR3 is TGCGCCACCCGACAGGGACCTTCCTACGAGCAGTACTTC. Its translation is CATRQGPSYEQYF.

V gene TRBV2 combines with J gene TRBJ1-3; D is unclear. The CDR3 has 13 amino acids. Germline CDR1 is SNHLY and CDR2 is FYNNEI. V was trimmed by 4 bases and J by 4 bases, leaving 8 bases between them. The CDR3 region is CASSGATGNTIYF. CDR3 DNA: TGTGCCAGCAGTGGAGCGACAGGAAACACCATATATTTT.

The chain links TRBV5-1 to TRBJ2-7, with D tentatively TRBD1 (5 bases). The V gene lost 4 bases and the J gene lost 6 bases, with 20 bases spanning the gap. Germline V gene sequence: CDR1 SGHRS, CDR2 YFSETQ. The CDR3 length is 15 residues. The CDR3 DNA follows: TGCGCCAGCAGCGGCTATGAGCAGGGTAGGTCCGAGCAGTACTTC. This translates into CASSGYEQGRSEQYF.

The chain uses TRBV29-1 and TRBJ1-2; maybe TRBD1 (5 bases). V dropped 4 bases and J dropped 7 bases, with 16 bases sitting between them. Germline loops: CDR1 SQVTM, CDR2 ANQGSEA. The length of the CDR3 is 13 residues. The CDR3 spells CSVGGQGGGGYTF. The CDR3, as DNA: TGCAGCGTTGGCGGGCAGGGAGGTGGTGGCTACACCTTC.

This clone was seen only once. The chain is built from TRBV4-1 and TRBJ2-1; D not resolved. Germline assignment: CDR1 MGHRA and CDR2 YSYEKL. The CDR3 sequence is 17 residues long. V gave up 1 base and J gave up 0 bases, with 13 bases separating them. The CDR3 coding sequence is TGCGCCAGCAGCCAAGTCAGATGGGAAAGCTCCTACAATGAGCAGTTCTTC. Amino acids: CASSQVRWESSYNEQFF.

The rearrangement joins TRBV7-8 to TRBJ2-7; TRBD1 agrees at 11 bases. The length of the CDR3 is 15 residues. Germline V lookup: CDR1 SGHVS, CDR2 FQNEAQ. The V segment lost 4 bases and the J segment 5 bases; nucleotides outside the gene matches: 7. CDR3 sequence (DNA): TGTGCCAGCAGCTCCGGACAGGGGGCATCGAACGAGCAGTACTTC. Protein: CASSSGQGASNEQYF.

V is TRBV19 and J is TRBJ2-1; 12 bases map to TRBD2. The CDR3 totals 15 residues. Germline CDR1 reads LNHDA; CDR2 reads SQIVND (reference sequence). Trimming cost V 3 bases and J 6 bases; bases outside gene matches: 3. CDR3 sequence (DNA): TGTGCCAGTAGTATGCTACTAGCGGGGGGCAATGAGCAGTTCTTC. Translating gives CASSMLLAGGNEQFF.

The rearrangement links TRBV2 to TRBJ1-6; unclear D gene. The CDR3 has 13 amino acids. Germline CDR1 reads SNHLY; CDR2 reads FYNNEI. Trimming pared 4 bases from V and 9 bases from J, leaving 10 bases between. The CDR3 region is CASSAIGGSPLHF. As DNA, the CDR3 is TGTGCCAGCAGTGCAATAGGCGGTTCACCCCTCCACTTT. The full variable domain, its missing parts supplied by reference TRBV2 and TRBJ1-6, is EPEVTQTPSHQVTQMGQEVILRCVPISNHLYFYWYRQILGQKVEFLVSFYNNEISEKSEIFDDQFSVERPDGSNFTLKIRSTKLEDSAMYFCASSAIGGSPLHFGNGTRLTVT.

V and J are TRBV15 and TRBJ1-3; D is uncertain. The germline V gene encodes CDR1 LNHNV and CDR2 YYDKDF (reference sequence). The CDR3 contains 16 residues. V lost 1 base to trimming and J lost 0 bases, with 10 bases between them. The CDR3, as DNA: TGTGCCACCAGCAGAGGGGGTTCTAGCTCTGGAAACACCATATATTTT. Amino acids: CATSRGGSSSGNTIYF. The full variable domain, with the rest looked up from reference TRBV15 and TRBJ1-3, is DAMVIQNPRYQVTQFGKPVTLSCSQTLNHNVMYWYQQKSSQAPKLLFHYYDKDFNNEADTPDNFQSRRPNTSFCFLDIRSPGLGDTAMYLCATSRGGSSSGNTIYFGEGSWLTVV.

The rearrangement joins TRBV5-4 to TRBJ2-1, with 11 bases identical to TRBD1. The trim removed 1 base at V and 8 bases at J, leaving 5 bases unmatched. There are 15 residues in the CDR3. CDR1 and CDR2 from the germline V gene are SGHNT and YYREEE (reference sequence). The chain's CDR3 is CASSLWGTGGYEQFF. The CDR3 DNA sequence: TGTGCCAGCAGCTTGTGGGGGACAGGGGGATATGAGCAGTTCTTC.